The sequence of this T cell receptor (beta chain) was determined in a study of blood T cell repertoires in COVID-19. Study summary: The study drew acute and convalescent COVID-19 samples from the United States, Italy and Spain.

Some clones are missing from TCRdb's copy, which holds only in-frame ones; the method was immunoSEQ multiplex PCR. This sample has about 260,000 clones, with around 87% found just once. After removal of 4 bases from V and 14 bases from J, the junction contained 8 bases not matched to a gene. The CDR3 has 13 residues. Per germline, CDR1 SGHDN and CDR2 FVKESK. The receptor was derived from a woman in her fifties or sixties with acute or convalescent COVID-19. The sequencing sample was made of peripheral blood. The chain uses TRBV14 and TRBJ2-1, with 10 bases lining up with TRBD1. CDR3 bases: TGTGCCAGCAGCCTTCTGACAGGGGGCGCCGAGTTCTTC. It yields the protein CASSLLTGGAEFF.